This record looks at one T cell receptor (beta chain) sequence and its context. The record originates from a study of blood T cell repertoires in COVID-19. The repertoire was sequenced with immunoSEQ multiplex PCR; TCRdb's copy has only in-frame clones and lacks some. This sample has 350,000 to 550,000 clones, with more than 80% found just once. Grouping used clinical history reported by participants in a survey and questionnaire. Donors in Cohort 3 who had recovered were those with two negative PCRs, healthcare professional clearance, or resolution of their symptoms. The sequencing sample was made of PBMCs or T cells enriched from blood (not recorded which). This sequence was found in a man between 25 and 39 years old who had recovered from COVID-19.

DNA of the CDR3: TGCGCCAGCAGCCCCGGTCAGGGTTATAATTCACCCCTCCACTTT. Encoded protein: CASSPGQGYNSPLHF. This chain links TRBV23-1 with TRBJ1-6; possibly TRBD1 for D (5 bases). TRBV23-1 is assigned to the ORF class and has an uncertain function. The CDR3 sequence is 15 residues long. V dropped 6 bases and J dropped 4 bases, with 13 bases sitting between them.